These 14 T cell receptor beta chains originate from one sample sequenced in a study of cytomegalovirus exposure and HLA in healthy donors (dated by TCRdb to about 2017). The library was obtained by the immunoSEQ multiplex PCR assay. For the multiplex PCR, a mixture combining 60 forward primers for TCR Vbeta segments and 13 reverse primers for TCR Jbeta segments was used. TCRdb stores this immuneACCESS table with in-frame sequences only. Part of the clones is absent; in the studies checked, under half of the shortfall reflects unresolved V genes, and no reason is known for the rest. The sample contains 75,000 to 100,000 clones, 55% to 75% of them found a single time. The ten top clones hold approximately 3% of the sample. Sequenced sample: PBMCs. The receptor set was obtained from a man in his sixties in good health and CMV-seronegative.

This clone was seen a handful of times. CDR3 DNA sequence: TGTGCCAGCAGCTTAAAGGCAGCCGGACAGTTCAAGGAGCAGTACTTC. Its translation is CASSLKAAGQFKEQYF. V usage is TRBV11-2 and J usage is TRBJ2-7; possible D gene TRBD1, 6 bases. This CDR3 comprises 16 residues. CDR1 SGHAT and CDR2 FQNNGV come from the germline V gene. The V end lost 2 bases, the J end lost 7 bases, and 21 bases lay between the germline ends.

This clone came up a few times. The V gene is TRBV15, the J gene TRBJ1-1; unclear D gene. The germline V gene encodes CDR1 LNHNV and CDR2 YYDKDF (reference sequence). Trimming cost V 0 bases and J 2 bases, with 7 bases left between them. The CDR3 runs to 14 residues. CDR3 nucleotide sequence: TGTGCCACCAGCAGAGATAATTTAAACACTGAAGCTTTCTTT. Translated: CATSRDNLNTEAFF.

The CDR3 DNA sequence: TGCAGCGTTGAAGTGGGACAGGGCCGATACGAGCAGTACTTC. It codes for CSVEVGQGRYEQYF. V is TRBV29-1 and J is TRBJ2-7; 9 nucleotides agree with TRBD1. The ends lost 1 base at V and 4 bases at J; junction bases unmatched: 5. The CDR3 sequence is 14 residues long. Germline V gene lookup returns CDR1 SQVTM and CDR2 ANQGSEA.

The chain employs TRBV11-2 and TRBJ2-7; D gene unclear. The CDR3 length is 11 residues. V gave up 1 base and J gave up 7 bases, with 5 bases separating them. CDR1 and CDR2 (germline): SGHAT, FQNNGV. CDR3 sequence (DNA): TGTGCCAGCAGCTTAGCTCGTGAGCAGTACTTC. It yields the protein CASSLAREQYF.

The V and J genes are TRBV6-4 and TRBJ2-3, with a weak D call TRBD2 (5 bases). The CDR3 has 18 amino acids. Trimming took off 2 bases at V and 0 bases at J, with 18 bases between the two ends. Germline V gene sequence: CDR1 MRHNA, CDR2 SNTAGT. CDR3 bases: TGTGCCAGCAGTGACACCCCCTCTGGCGGGTCTAGCACAGATACGCAGTATTTT. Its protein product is CASSDTPSGGSSTDTQYF.

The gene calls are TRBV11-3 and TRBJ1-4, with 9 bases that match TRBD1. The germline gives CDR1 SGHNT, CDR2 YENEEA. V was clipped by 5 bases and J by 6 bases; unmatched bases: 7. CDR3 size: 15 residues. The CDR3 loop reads CASSDGTGTYEKLFF. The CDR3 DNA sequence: TGTGCCAGCAGCGATGGGACAGGGACTTATGAAAAACTGTTTTTT. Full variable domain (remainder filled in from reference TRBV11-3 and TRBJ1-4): EAGVVQSPRYKIIEKKQPVAFWCNPISGHNTLYWYLQNLGQGPELLIRYENEEAVDDSQLPKDRFSAERLKGVDSTLKIQPAELGDSAVYLCASSDGTGTYEKLFFGSGTQLSVL.

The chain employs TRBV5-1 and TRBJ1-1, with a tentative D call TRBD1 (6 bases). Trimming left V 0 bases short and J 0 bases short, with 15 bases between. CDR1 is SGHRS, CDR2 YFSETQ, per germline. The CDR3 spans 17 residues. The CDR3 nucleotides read TGCGCCAGCAGCTTGGAAGGGGGAAAACGCATGAACACTGAAGCTTTCTTT. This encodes CASSLEGGKRMNTEAFF.

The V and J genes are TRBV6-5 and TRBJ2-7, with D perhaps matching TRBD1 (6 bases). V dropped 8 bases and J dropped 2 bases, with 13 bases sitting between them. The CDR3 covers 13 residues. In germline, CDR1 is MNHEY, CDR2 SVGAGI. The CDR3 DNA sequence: TGTGCCAGCCGACTGACAGGAACCTACGAGCAGTACTTC. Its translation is CASRLTGTYEQYF.

CDR3 in amino acids: CARSGDREQGAWLRETQYF. In DNA, the CDR3 is TGTGCCAGAAGCGGTGATAGAGAACAGGGGGCTTGGCTCCGAGAGACCCAGTACTTC. The genes are TRBV7-5 and TRBJ2-5; the DNA was not used to check the table's D call, TRBD1. TRBV7-5 is described as a pseudogene. CDR3 length equals 19 residues.

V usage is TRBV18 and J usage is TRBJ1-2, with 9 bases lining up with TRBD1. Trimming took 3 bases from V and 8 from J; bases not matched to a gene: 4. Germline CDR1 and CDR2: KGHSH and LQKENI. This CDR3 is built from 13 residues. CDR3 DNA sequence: TGTGCCAGCTCACCGGACAGGGGTTCAGGCTACACCTTC. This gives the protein CASSPDRGSGYTF.

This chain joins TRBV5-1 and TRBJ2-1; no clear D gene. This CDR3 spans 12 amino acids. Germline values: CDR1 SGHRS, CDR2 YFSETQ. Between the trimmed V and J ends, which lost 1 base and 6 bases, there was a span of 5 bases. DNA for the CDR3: TGCGCCAGCAGCTTGCAGCGCAATGAGCAGTTCTTC. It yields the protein CASSLQRNEQFF.

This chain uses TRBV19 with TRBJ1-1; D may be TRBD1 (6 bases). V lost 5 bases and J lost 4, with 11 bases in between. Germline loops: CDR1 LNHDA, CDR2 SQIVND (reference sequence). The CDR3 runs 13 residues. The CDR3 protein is CASSFRGGTEAFF. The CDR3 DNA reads TGTGCCAGTAGTTTCAGGGGCGGCACTGAAGCTTTCTTT.

The CDR3 here is CASSPGTGSGYTF. CDR3 DNA: TGTGCCAGCAGCCCGGGGACAGGGAGCGGCTACACCTTC. The V gene is TRBV11-1, the J gene TRBJ1-2; 9 bases are shared with TRBD1. Germline lookup yields CDR1 SGHAT and CDR2 FQDESV (reference sequence). Trimming at V came to 5 bases and at J to 8 bases, leaving 6 bases not matched to a gene. This CDR3 comprises 13 residues.

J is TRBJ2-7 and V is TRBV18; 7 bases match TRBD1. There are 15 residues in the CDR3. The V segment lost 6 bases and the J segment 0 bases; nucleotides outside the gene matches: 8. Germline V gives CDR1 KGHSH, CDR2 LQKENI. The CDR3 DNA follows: TGTGCCAGCTCGCCCCTGACAGGGAGCTCCTACGAGCAGTACTTC. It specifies CASSPLTGSSYEQYF.